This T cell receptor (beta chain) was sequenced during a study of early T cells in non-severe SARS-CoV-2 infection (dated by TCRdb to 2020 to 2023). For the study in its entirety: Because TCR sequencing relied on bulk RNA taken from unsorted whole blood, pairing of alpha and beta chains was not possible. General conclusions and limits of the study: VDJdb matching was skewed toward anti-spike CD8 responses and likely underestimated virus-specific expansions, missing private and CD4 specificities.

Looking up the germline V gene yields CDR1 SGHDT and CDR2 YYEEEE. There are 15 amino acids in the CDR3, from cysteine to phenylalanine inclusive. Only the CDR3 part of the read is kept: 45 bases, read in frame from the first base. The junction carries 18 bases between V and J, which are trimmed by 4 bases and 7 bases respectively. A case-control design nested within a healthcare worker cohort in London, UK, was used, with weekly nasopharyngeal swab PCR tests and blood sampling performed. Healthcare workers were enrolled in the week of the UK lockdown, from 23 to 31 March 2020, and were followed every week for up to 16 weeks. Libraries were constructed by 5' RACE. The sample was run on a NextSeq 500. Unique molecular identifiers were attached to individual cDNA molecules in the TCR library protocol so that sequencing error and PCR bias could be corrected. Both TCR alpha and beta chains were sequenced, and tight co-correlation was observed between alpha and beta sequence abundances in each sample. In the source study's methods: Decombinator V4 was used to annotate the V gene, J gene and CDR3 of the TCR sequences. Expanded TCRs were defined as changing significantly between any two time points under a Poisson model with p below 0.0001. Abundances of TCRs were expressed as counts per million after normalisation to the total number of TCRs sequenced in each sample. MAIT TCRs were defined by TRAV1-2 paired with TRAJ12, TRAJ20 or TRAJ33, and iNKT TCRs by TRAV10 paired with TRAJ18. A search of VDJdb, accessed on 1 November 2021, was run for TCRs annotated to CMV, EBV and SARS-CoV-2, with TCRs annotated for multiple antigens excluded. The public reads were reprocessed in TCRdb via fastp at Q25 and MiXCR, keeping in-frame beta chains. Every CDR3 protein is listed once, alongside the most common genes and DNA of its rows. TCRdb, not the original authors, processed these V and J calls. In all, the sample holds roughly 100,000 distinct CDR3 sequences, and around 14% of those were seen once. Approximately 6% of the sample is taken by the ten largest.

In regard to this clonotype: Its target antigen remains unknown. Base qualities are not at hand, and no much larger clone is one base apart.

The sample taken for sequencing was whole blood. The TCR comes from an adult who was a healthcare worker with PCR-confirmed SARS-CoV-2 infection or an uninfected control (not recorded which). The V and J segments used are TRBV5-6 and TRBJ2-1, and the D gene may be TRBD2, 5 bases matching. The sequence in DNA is TGTGCCAGCAGCCCCGATGTGCCGTCGGGGAATGAGCAGTTCTTC. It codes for CASSPDVPSGNEQFF.